The 17 T cell receptor beta chains reported below all come from one sample, sequenced in a study of PD-L1 blockade in urothelial cancer. Profiling relied on immunoSEQ multiplex PCR, and the TCRdb table lists in-frame clones only, not all of them. The data show roughly 90,000 clones, 85% to 95% seen once. Sequenced material: PBMCs, taken around atezolizumab (anti-PD-L1) treatment. All receptors come from a man aged 60 to 75 with urothelial cancer.

This chain connects TRBV19 to TRBJ1-1; 10 nucleotides match TRBD1. The CDR3 totals 13 residues. Trimming at V came to 4 bases and at J to 9 bases, leaving 5 bases not matched to a gene. The germline V gene encodes CDR1 LNHDA and CDR2 SQIVND (reference sequence). CDR3 in amino acids: CASSTTGGGKAFF. Here the CDR3 DNA reads TGTGCCAGTAGTACGACAGGGGGCGGGAAAGCTTTCTTT.

The chain joins TRBV7-2 to TRBJ1-4; D remains unclear. Per germline, CDR1 SGHTA and CDR2 FQGNSA. The V end was cut by 4 bases, the J end by 4 bases, with 7 bases between. The CDR3 covers 13 residues. CDR3 DNA: TGTGCCAGCAGCTATCAGATTAATGAAAAACTGTTTTTT. Its protein is CASSYQINEKLFF.

The genes are TRBV28 and TRBJ2-1; D possibly corresponds to TRBD1 (5 bases). This CDR3 spans 15 amino acids. Trimming removed 5 bases from V and 3 bases from J, with 14 bases in between. The germline V gene encodes CDR1 MDHEN and CDR2 SYDVKM. CDR3 sequence (DNA): TGTGCCAGCAGTCAGACAGCAAATTACTACAATGAGCAGTTCTTC. Translation gives CASSQTANYYNEQFF.

The chain couples TRBV14 to TRBJ1-1; TRBD1 might be the D (6 bases). CDR1 is SGHDN and CDR2 is FVKESK in the germline V gene. V lost 3 bases and J lost 5, with 16 bases in between. This CDR3 has 15 amino acids. The DNA for the CDR3 is TGTGCCAGCAGCCATCGGCGGGGGCAGATTACTGAAGCTTTCTTT. It is translated as CASSHRRGQITEAFF.

The rearrangement uses TRBV9 and TRBJ2-2; D possibly corresponds to TRBD2 (5 bases). The CDR3 spans 14 residues. The germline V and J ends were trimmed by 0 bases and 6 bases, with 9 bases remaining between them. Germline CDR1 SGDLS, CDR2 YYNGEE. This CDR3 reads CASSVAKGAGELFF. The CDR3, as DNA: TGTGCCAGCAGCGTAGCCAAGGGAGCCGGGGAGCTGTTTTTT.

The chain combines TRBV15 with TRBJ1-2, with 9 bases fitting TRBD1. The CDR3 runs 14 residues. After removal of 3 bases from V and 2 bases from J, the junction contained 1 base not matched to a gene. Germline lookup yields CDR1 LNHNV and CDR2 YYDKDF (reference sequence). CDR3 region: CATSRTGGNYGYTF. The DNA for the CDR3 is TGTGCCACCAGCAGGACAGGGGGGAACTATGGCTACACCTTC.

The chain carries TRBV7-8 and TRBJ1-1, with a weak D call TRBD1 (6 bases). Per germline, CDR1 SGHVS and CDR2 FQNEAQ. CDR3 length: 15 amino acids. V was trimmed by 5 bases and J by 0 bases, leaving 13 bases between them. The CDR3 protein is CASSPFQGMNTEAFF. DNA of the CDR3: TGTGCCAGCAGCCCATTCCAGGGGATGAACACTGAAGCTTTCTTT.

This sequence joins TRBV7-3 and TRBJ2-7, with a possible D match to TRBD2 (5 bases). The V end lost 3 bases, the J end lost 6 bases, and 12 bases lay between the germline ends. Germline CDR1 reads SGHTA; CDR2 reads FQGTGA. The CDR3 spans 13 residues. DNA of the CDR3: TGTGCCAGCAGCTTTGGACTTTCGGCCGAGCAGTACTTC. This codes for CASSFGLSAEQYF. Combining the CDR3 with reference TRBV7-3 and TRBJ2-7 gives the whole variable domain GAGVSQTPSNKVTEKGKYVELRCDPISGHTALYWYRQSLGQGPEFLIYFQGTGAADDSGLPNDRFFAVRPEGSVSTLKIQRTERGDSAVYLCASSFGLSAEQYFGPGTRLTVT.

This clone came up a few times. The chain links TRBV7-3 to TRBJ2-7; TRBD1 agrees at 10 bases. The germline CDR1 and CDR2 sequences are SGHTA and FQGTGA. Unmatched junction bases numbered 7, after V lost 2 bases and J lost 3 bases. The CDR3 is made up of 16 amino acids. CDR3 nucleotide sequence: TGTGCCAGCAGCTTATCTCGGTGGGACAGGGGCTACGAGCAGTACTTC. Translating it yields CASSLSRWDRGYEQYF. Variable domain in full (rest from reference TRBV7-3 and TRBJ2-7): GAGVSQTPSNKVTEKGKYVELRCDPISGHTALYWYRQSLGQGPEFLIYFQGTGAADDSGLPNDRFFAVRPEGSVSTLKIQRTERGDSAVYLCASSLSRWDRGYEQYFGPGTRLTVT.

V gene TRBV30 combines with J gene TRBJ2-3; no clear D gene. Germline CDR1 GTSNPN, CDR2 SVGIG (reference sequence). Trimming stripped 0 bases from V and 3 bases from J, with 10 bases between. The CDR3 is 14 amino acids. The chain's CDR3 is CAWSVVGVTDTQYF. CDR3 nucleotide sequence: TGTGCCTGGAGTGTAGTGGGCGTAACAGATACGCAGTATTTT.

This chain links TRBV2 with TRBJ1-4; 8 bases map to TRBD1. V was pared by 2 bases and J by 6 bases, with 5 bases of the junction left unmatched. CDR1 is SNHLY, CDR2 FYNNEI, per germline. CDR3 size: 15 residues. CDR3 nucleotides: TGTGCCAGCAGTGAAACGGGACAGGCATATGAAAAACTGTTTTTT. Its protein is CASSETGQAYEKLFF.

In DNA, the CDR3 is TGTGCCAGCAGTGAACAGGTCGGTGTGCTGTTTTTT. Translating gives CASSEQVGVLFF. This chain uses TRBV9 with TRBJ2-2, with D maybe TRBD1 (5 bases). The germline V gene has CDR1 SGDLS and CDR2 YYNGEE. The CDR3 length is 12 residues. Deletions cut 5 bases from V and 13 bases from J, with 15 bases between. Full variable domain (remainder filled in from reference TRBV9 and TRBJ2-2): DSGVTQTPKHLITATGQRVTLRCSPRSGDLSVYWYQQSLDQGLQFLIQYYNGEERAKGNILERFSAQQFPDLHSELNLSSLELGDSALYFCASSEQVGVLFFGEGSRLTVL.

The V gene is TRBV5-5, the J gene TRBJ2-7; no clear D gene. The germline gives CDR1 SGHKS, CDR2 YYEKEE (reference sequence). V was trimmed by 0 bases and J by 3 bases, leaving 10 bases between them. The CDR3 runs to 14 residues. The CDR3 nucleotides are TGTGCCAGCAGCTTGGGCCAGGCGAACTACGAGCAGTACTTC. Its translation is CASSLGQANYEQYF.

This chain joins TRBV5-6 and TRBJ1-4; 9 bases are shared with TRBD1. V was clipped by 2 bases and J by 5 bases; unmatched bases: 7. Germline V gene data show CDR1 as SGHDT and CDR2 as YYEEEE. The CDR3 sequence is 16 residues long. In DNA form, the CDR3 reads TGTGCCAGCAGCTTAGCGGACAGGGGACCCAATGAAAAACTGTTTTTT. Residues: CASSLADRGPNEKLFF.

The chain is built from TRBV28 and TRBJ2-7, with 9 bases that match TRBD1. Germline V lookup: CDR1 MDHEN, CDR2 SYDVKM. Trimming cost V 8 bases and J 6 bases; bases outside gene matches: 8. The CDR3 is 13 residues long. CDR3 sequence reads: CASVGQGNREQYF. The DNA of the CDR3 is TGTGCCAGCGTCGGACAGGGGAACCGCGAGCAGTACTTC.

This clone was picked up a small number of times. The chain recombines TRBV2 with TRBJ1-4; D unresolved. Trimming stripped 2 bases from V and 6 bases from J, with 10 bases between. This CDR3 comprises 14 residues. Per the germline V gene, CDR1 is SNHLY and CDR2 is FYNNEI. CDR3 loop: CASSEMSKYEKLFF. The DNA of the CDR3 is TGTGCCAGCAGTGAAATGTCTAAGTATGAAAAACTGTTTTTT.

The chain uses TRBV5-1 and TRBJ1-4; D is perhaps TRBD1 (6 bases). This CDR3 contains 14 residues. Deletions cut 4 bases from V and 4 bases from J, with 11 bases between. The germline CDR1 and CDR2 sequences are SGHRS and YFSETQ. This CDR3 reads CASSAGQLNEKLFF. In DNA form, the CDR3 reads TGCGCCAGCAGCGCCGGACAGCTTAATGAAAAACTGTTTTTT.